What follows are 10 T cell receptor beta chains derived from one specimen sequenced in a study of T cells in localized non-small cell lung cancer (dated by TCRdb to 2020 to 2021). The library was built by means of the immunoSEQ multiplex PCR assay. The table comes from immuneACCESS by way of TCRdb, which keeps in-frame sequences with V and J called. Part of the clones is missing from these tables; in studies checked, under half for an unresolved V gene and the rest for unknown reasons. In all, the sample holds roughly 58,000 clones, and 75% to 85% of those were seen once. The ten largest make up around 4.7% of the sample. The starting material was PBMCs, obtained before any cancer treatment. All receptors derive from a man aged 40 to 70 with stage II lung adenocarcinoma.

This clone was counted once. The V gene is TRBV7-2, the J gene TRBJ2-2; possibly TRBD1 for D (6 bases). V lost 2 bases, J lost 4 bases, and 11 bases lay in between. Germline V lookup: CDR1 SGHTA, CDR2 FQGNSA. The CDR3 runs to 15 residues. CDR3: CASSLTRGGTGELFF. CDR3 nucleotides: TGTGCCAGCAGCTTAACGCGAGGGGGCACCGGGGAGCTGTTTTTT.

This chain connects TRBV7-2 to TRBJ2-1, with D unresolved. The ends were cut back, 3 bases at V and 8 bases at J, with 11 bases in the middle. CDR3 length: 13 amino acids. Per germline, CDR1 SGHTA and CDR2 FQGNSA. The CDR3 loop reads CASSFAATDEQFF. CDR3 DNA: TGTGCCAGCAGCTTTGCCGCTACCGATGAGCAGTTCTTC.

V and J are TRBV11-2 and TRBJ1-1; the D is unclear. Germline values: CDR1 SGHAT, CDR2 FQNNGV. The CDR3 totals 14 residues. Trimming pared 5 bases from V and 1 base from J, leaving 11 bases between. Here the CDR3 reads CASSPVTGNTEAFF. The CDR3 region has the DNA TGTGCCAGCAGCCCAGTGACTGGGAACACTGAAGCTTTCTTT.

This clone was observed a single time. CDR3 in DNA: TGTGCCAGCAGCTCCCCGGGACAGGGTAAAGGCTACACCTTC. Amino acid sequence: CASSSPGQGKGYTF. J is TRBJ1-2 and V is TRBV9; 9 bases are shared with TRBD1. This CDR3 is 14 amino acids long. Germline V gene data show CDR1 as SGDLS and CDR2 as YYNGEE. V shed 4 bases, J shed 8 bases, and the junction held 9 bases outside the gene matches.

V is TRBV9 and J is TRBJ2-3, with D unresolved. The germline gives CDR1 SGDLS, CDR2 YYNGEE. This CDR3 comprises 14 residues. The V and J ends lost 3 bases and 1 base respectively, with 9 bases between them. In nucleotides, the CDR3 is TGTGCCAGCAGCGCCGTTGTGGGCACAGATACGCAGTATTTT. Translation gives CASSAVVGTDTQYF.

The V gene is TRBV9, the J gene TRBJ2-2; D is uncertain. This CDR3 is built from 15 residues. CDR1 is SGDLS, CDR2 YYNGEE, per germline. Deletions cut 0 bases from V and 2 bases from J, with 8 bases between. Written as DNA, the CDR3 is TGTGCCAGCAGCGTAGGGGCAGTTAACACCGGGGAGCTGTTTTTT. Translated: CASSVGAVNTGELFF.

The V gene is TRBV6-6, the J gene TRBJ2-7; D not certain. The CDR3 spans 11 residues. CDR1 is MNHNY and CDR2 is SVGAGI in the germline V gene (reference sequence). With 6 bases removed from V and 2 bases from J, the gap between germline ends came to 5 bases. The CDR3 DNA reads as TGTGCCAGCAGAAAAACCTACGAGCAGTACTTC. Translated, it gives CASRKTYEQYF.

This clone appeared a single time. The rearrangement links TRBV5-5 to TRBJ1-1; maybe TRBD1 (6 bases). V shed 6 bases and J shed 4 bases, with 19 bases lying between them. The CDR3 is 15 residues long. Looked up from germline, CDR1 is SGHKS and CDR2 is YYEKEE (reference sequence). In nucleotides, the CDR3 is TGTGCCAGCAACCCGGGGGCCTCAAGCGGCACTGAAGCTTTCTTT. It encodes CASNPGASSGTEAFF.

The V call is TRBV15, the J call TRBJ2-1; D perhaps matches TRBD2 (5 bases). CDR3 length: 16 amino acids. The germline CDR1 and CDR2 sequences are LNHNV and YYDKDF (reference sequence). Trimming took off 1 base at V and 5 bases at J, with 15 bases between the two ends. DNA of the CDR3: TGTGCCACCAGCAGAGGGGTGGGCACTAGTGACAATGAGCAGTTCTTC. Protein sequence: CATSRGVGTSDNEQFF.

The V and J genes are TRBV25-1 and TRBJ1-2; D is undetermined. The CDR3 is 15 residues long. V was trimmed by 2 bases and J by 7 bases, leaving 17 bases between them. The germline gives CDR1 MGHDK, CDR2 SYGVNS. The chain's CDR3 is CASSEVNSLYSGYTF. The CDR3 DNA follows: TGTGCCAGCAGTGAAGTAAACAGCCTTTATTCTGGCTACACCTTC.